These 27 T cell receptor beta chains were all obtained from the same sample, sequenced in a study of T cell changes during pregnancy in multiple sclerosis (dated by TCRdb to between 2017 and 2020). Receptor libraries were prepared by the immunoSEQ multiplex PCR assay. The clones in this table, taken by TCRdb from immuneACCESS, are in-frame only. Not every clone is retained; where verified, under half of the shortfall comes from an unresolved V gene, and the cause of the rest is unknown. For this sample there are over 85,000 clones; 90% appear just once. The ten biggest clones cover 0.7% to 0.9% of the sample. The starting material was peripheral blood, obtained in the second trimester of pregnancy. These receptors were obtained from a female donor in good health, enrolled as a control in a pregnancy study.

J is TRBJ2-7 and V is TRBV5-4; D is unclear. The CDR3 consists of 14 residues. Trimming took 2 bases from V and 0 from J, leaving 9 bases between them. Germline V gene sequence: CDR1 SGHNT, CDR2 YYREEE (reference sequence). The CDR3 sequence: CASSFGGFSYEQYF. CDR3 in DNA: TGTGCCAGCAGCTTCGGCGGATTCTCCTACGAGCAGTACTTC. The full variable domain, its missing parts supplied by reference TRBV5-4 and TRBJ2-7, is ETGVTQSPTHLIKTRGQQVTLRCSSQSGHNTVSWYQQALGQGPQFIFQYYREEENGRGNFPPRFSGLQFPNYSSELNVNALELDDSALYLCASSFGGFSYEQYFGPGTRLTVT.

The chain employs TRBV4-3 and TRBJ1-6, with a possible D match to TRBD1 (5 bases). V was trimmed by 0 bases and J by 8 bases, leaving 14 bases between them. This CDR3 contains 16 residues. Germline CDR1 is LGHNA and CDR2 is YSLEER. In DNA, the CDR3 is TGCGCCAGCAGCCAAGATACGCGGGACGTCTATTCACCCCTCCACTTT. Amino acid sequence: CASSQDTRDVYSPLHF.

This rearrangement joins TRBV27 to TRBJ2-7; tentative D call: TRBD2 (5 bases). The germline V gene has CDR1 MNHEY and CDR2 SMNVEV (reference sequence). The CDR3 is 14 residues long. V was trimmed by 2 bases and J by 2 bases, leaving 10 bases between them. CDR3 sequence reads: CASSLRGFTYEQYF. CDR3 bases: TGTGCCAGCAGTTTACGGGGTTTTACCTACGAGCAGTACTTC.

The chain is built from TRBV9 and TRBJ1-1; D is perhaps TRBD1 (6 bases). The CDR3 has 13 residues. Trimming cost V 0 bases and J 5 bases, with 8 bases left between them. Germline loops: CDR1 SGDLS, CDR2 YYNGEE. In DNA, the CDR3 is TGTGCCAGCAGCGTAGCTACAGGGACTGAAGCTTTCTTT. Protein: CASSVATGTEAFF.

The rearrangement links TRBV7-9 to TRBJ1-6, with a possible D match to TRBD1 (5 bases). CDR1 SEHNR and CDR2 FQNEAQ come from the germline V gene (reference sequence). V shed 5 bases and J shed 6 bases, with 17 bases lying between them. This CDR3 is 16 amino acids long. The CDR3 DNA reads as TGTGCCAGCAGCCCGTCAGGGATCGCTCCTAATTCACCCCTCCACTTT. Its translation: CASSPSGIAPNSPLHF.

The chain employs TRBV5-1 and TRBJ2-1; TRBD1 aligns across 7 bases. Germline lookup yields CDR1 SGHRS and CDR2 YFSETQ. Trimming removed 0 bases from V and 0 bases from J; junction bases left unmatched: 12. The CDR3 totals 19 residues. The CDR3 DNA sequence: TGCGCCAGCAGCTTGGTACAGGGGACAGAGATTGCCTCCTACAATGAGCAGTTCTTC. Its protein product is CASSLVQGTEIASYNEQFF.

The chain joins TRBV11-3 to TRBJ1-1; 11 bases match TRBD1. The CDR3 covers 15 residues. Germline CDR1 and CDR2: SGHNT and YENEEA. J lost 5 bases, V lost 4 bases, and 6 bases had no gene match. The DNA for the CDR3 is TGTGCCAGCAGCTCCTCTTGGGACAGGGGGACTGAAGCTTTCTTT. This encodes CASSSSWDRGTEAFF.

The chain couples TRBV27 to TRBJ1-1, with TRBD1 matching 9 bases. V lost 6 bases and J lost 4; bases outside the gene matches: 9. The CDR3 loop spans 15 amino acids. Germline loops: CDR1 MNHEY, CDR2 SMNVEV (reference sequence). CDR3 region: CASRLLGQGITEAFF. In nucleotides, the CDR3 is TGTGCCAGCAGGCTATTGGGACAGGGAATCACTGAAGCTTTCTTT.

The gene calls are TRBV5-4 and TRBJ2-1; 12 bases are shared with TRBD2. The CDR3 extends over 14 amino acids. Germline CDR1 reads SGHNT; CDR2 reads YYREEE (reference sequence). Trimming cost V 4 bases and J 8 bases; bases outside gene matches: 4. The CDR3 coding sequence is TGTGCCAGCAGCCTGACTAGCGGGAGTGATGAGCAGTTCTTC. Protein sequence: CASSLTSGSDEQFF.

The chain links TRBV5-1 to TRBJ2-2; D may be TRBD1 (6 bases). Germline-derived CDR1 and CDR2 are SGHRS and YFSETQ. The CDR3 spans 16 residues. V lost 3 bases to trimming and J lost 1 base, with 13 bases between them. CDR3: CASSYIIGGNTGELFF. The CDR3 DNA follows: TGCGCCAGCAGCTATATAATAGGGGGGAACACCGGGGAGCTGTTTTTT.

V and J are TRBV15 and TRBJ1-2, with 10 bases fitting TRBD1. Germline CDR1 LNHNV, CDR2 YYDKDF (reference sequence). The length of the CDR3 is 16 residues. V gave up 3 bases and J gave up 8 bases; unmatched junction bases: 12. In DNA, the CDR3 is TGTGCCACCAGCAGCCCATATGACAGGGGGCAAGGCGGCTACACCTTC. Protein product: CATSSPYDRGQGGYTF.

This chain uses TRBV6-5 with TRBJ1-1; the match to TRBD1 covers 10 bases. The CDR3 sequence is 15 residues long. From germline, CDR1 is MNHEY and CDR2 SVGAGI. Trimming at V came to 5 bases and at J to 1 base, leaving 4 bases not matched to a gene. CDR3 sequence (DNA): TGTGCCAGCAGTCGACAGGGGGCGGGGAACACTGAAGCTTTCTTT. It specifies CASSRQGAGNTEAFF.

The CDR3 loop is CASHSTLTDEQYF. In DNA form, the CDR3 reads TGTGCCAGCCATAGTACCCTAACGGACGAGCAGTACTTC. The chain carries TRBV6-5 and TRBJ2-7; D gene uncertain. The CDR3 has 13 amino acids. V was clipped by 8 bases and J by 5 bases, with 16 bases between them. Germline CDR1 is MNHEY and CDR2 is SVGAGI.

The rearrangement links TRBV7-2 to TRBJ2-2; D remains ambiguous. Germline V gene data show CDR1 as SGHTA and CDR2 as FQGNSA. Trimming took 1 base from V and 3 from J, leaving 6 bases between them. The length of the CDR3 is 14 residues. CDR3 bases: TGTGCCAGCAGCTTAGAGCCGGACACCGGGGAGCTGTTTTTT. Translating it yields CASSLEPDTGELFF. The full variable domain, completed using reference TRBV7-2 and TRBJ2-2, is GAGVSQSPSNKVTEKGKDVELRCDPISGHTALYWYRQSLGQGLEFLIYFQGNSAPDKSGLPSDRFSAERTGGSVSTLTIQRTQQEDSAVYLCASSLEPDTGELFFGEGSRLTVL.

The chain is built from TRBV19 and TRBJ1-2; 7 bases line up with TRBD1. CDR1 is LNHDA, CDR2 SQIVND, per germline (reference sequence). The CDR3 length is 14 residues. Losses at the gene ends were 3 bases for V and 4 bases for J; bases not matched to a gene: 5. For the CDR3, the DNA is TGTGCCAGTAGTATGAGGGGGCTCATCTATGGCTACACCTTC. This codes for CASSMRGLIYGYTF.

The rearrangement joins TRBV18 to TRBJ2-5; TRBD1 matches 7 bases. This CDR3 is 14 amino acids long. Per germline, CDR1 KGHSH and CDR2 LQKENI. J gave up 5 bases and V 3 bases, and 6 bases lay outside the gene matches. CDR3 sequence: CASSPTLQGETQYF. CDR3 coding DNA: TGTGCCAGCTCACCCACCCTACAGGGGGAGACCCAGTACTTC.

V gene TRBV10-3 combines with J gene TRBJ1-2, with TRBD1 as a possible D gene (5 bases). The germline V gene encodes CDR1 ENHRY and CDR2 SYGVKD. The CDR3 has 15 residues. Trimming shortened V by 4 bases and J by 4 bases, and 16 bases separated the two germline ends. The CDR3 DNA sequence: TGTGCCATCAGTGGATCCCCTGGGGCCAGCTATGGCTACACCTTC. Translating gives CAISGSPGASYGYTF.

This clone was detected only once. One junction end disagrees with the germline gene, perhaps due to a read error. The chain is built from TRBV30 and TRBJ1-6; 12 bases map to TRBD1. CDR3 length equals 15 residues. Looked up from germline, CDR1 is GTSNPN and CDR2 is SVGIG (reference sequence). The CDR3 region has the DNA TGTGTCTGGAGCGTTATGGGACAGGGGGCTTCACCCCTCCGCTTT. This sequence encodes CVWSVMGQGASPLRF.

The chain links TRBV5-6 to TRBJ1-1; the match to TRBD1 covers 7 bases. CDR3 length equals 13 residues. The germline CDR1 and CDR2 sequences are SGHDT and YYEEEE. V was clipped by 5 bases and J by 8 bases; unmatched bases: 9. As DNA, the CDR3 is TGTGCCAGCAGATGGAACAGGGGTGGAGAAGCTTTCTTT. It is translated as CASRWNRGGEAFF.

The rearrangement uses TRBV6-1 and TRBJ1-1; D is unclear. CDR3 length: 15 amino acids. The ends were cut back, 6 bases at V and 3 bases at J, with 17 bases in the middle. Germline assignment: CDR1 MNHNS and CDR2 SASEGT. The CDR3 DNA follows: TGTGCCAGCAGGCCAGCCCCCTGGGGAGACACTGAAGCTTTCTTT. Its translation is CASRPAPWGDTEAFF.

The rearrangement joins TRBV4-1 to TRBJ1-1; D gene uncertain. CDR1 and CDR2 (germline): MGHRA, YSYEKL. V was pared by 6 bases and J by 1 base, with 12 bases between. The CDR3 is made up of 14 amino acids. The CDR3 region has the DNA TGCGCCAGCAGAGCCGGGCGGGAGAACACTGAAGCTTTCTTT. Translating it yields CASRAGRENTEAFF.

This clone was detected a few times. This chain connects TRBV7-9 to TRBJ1-2, with 11 bases that match TRBD1. The CDR3 is 14 amino acids. The ends lost 3 bases at V and 8 bases at J; junction bases unmatched: 5. From germline, CDR1 is SEHNR and CDR2 FQNEAQ (reference sequence). For the CDR3, the DNA is TGTGCCAGCAGCTTCGGACAGGGGGCTTGGGGCTACACCTTC. It is translated as CASSFGQGAWGYTF.

V is TRBV2 and J is TRBJ2-5, with TRBD2 matching 7 bases. This CDR3 is 15 amino acids long. From germline, CDR1 is SNHLY and CDR2 FYNNEI. The J segment lost 5 bases and the V segment lost 6 bases, leaving 12 bases of the junction unmatched. The CDR3 protein is CASRNSGLSWETQYF. The CDR3 DNA reads TGTGCCAGCAGAAATTCGGGACTAAGCTGGGAGACCCAGTACTTC.

The chain uses TRBV9 and TRBJ1-2; D unresolved. Germline CDR1 reads SGDLS; CDR2 reads YYNGEE. This CDR3 region has 16 residues. With 1 base removed from V and 8 bases from J, the gap between germline ends came to 21 bases. This CDR3 reads CASSVMVRVGMEGYTF. The CDR3 DNA is TGTGCCAGCAGCGTAATGGTCCGCGTCGGGATGGAAGGCTACACCTTC.

This clone has just one count. The CDR3 nucleotides are TGCGCCAGCAGTCACCCACGGGATTCACTAGACAGGGGGACCTTCACATACACTGAAGCTTTCTTT. It encodes CASSHPRDSLDRGTFTYTEAFF. V and J are TRBV23-1 and TRBJ1-1; TRBD1 aligns across 9 bases. TRBV23-1 is labeled an ORF, and its function is uncertain. The CDR3 consists of 22 residues. V lost 3 bases, J lost 3 bases, and 26 bases stayed unmatched.

The gene calls are TRBV7-2 and TRBJ2-1; D perhaps matches TRBD2 (5 bases). The CDR3 loop spans 15 amino acids. Between the trimmed V and J ends, which lost 4 bases and 8 bases, there was a span of 18 bases. CDR1 is SGHTA, CDR2 FQGNSA, per germline. The DNA for the CDR3 is TGTGCCAGCAGCTCTCAACCAACTAGGAGTCATGAGCAGTTCTTC. Translating it yields CASSSQPTRSHEQFF.

The chain links TRBV28 to TRBJ1-5; 7 nucleotides line up with TRBD1. Trimming at V came to 9 bases and at J to 6 bases, leaving 8 bases not matched to a gene. CDR1 MDHEN and CDR2 SYDVKM come from the germline V gene. The CDR3 length is 13 residues. CDR3 in DNA: TGTGCCAGTAGGACAGGTGGGGGTCAGCCCCAGCATTTT. This gives the protein CASRTGGGQPQHF.